The clone carrying this T cell receptor (beta chain) was recorded only once. Its antigen is undetermined. Each of the donors was a healthy bone marrow donor. Trimming took 5 bases from V and 7 from J, leaving 12 bases between them. Germline assignment: CDR1 KGHSH and CDR2 LQKENI. There are 12 residues in the CDR3. The data stem from a study of cytomegalovirus exposure and HLA in healthy donors. General study results and limits: Many donors carried some public TCRs, although rarity characterized most TCR sequences.

The PCR employed 60 Vbeta primers together with 13 Jbeta primers. Profiling relied on immunoSEQ multiplex PCR, and the TCRdb table lists in-frame clones only, not all of them. Of over 200,000 clones listed, 85% to 90% are singletons. The chain has TRBV18 and TRBJ2-7; possibly TRBD1 for D (6 bases). Sequenced sample: PBMCs. The receptor's source is a young woman in good health and CMV-seronegative. The DNA of the CDR3 is TGTGCCAGCTCAACTGTCACAGGGGAGCAGTACTTC. Its protein is CASSTVTGEQYF.